These 14 T cell receptor beta chains were all obtained from the same sample, sequenced in a study of T cell repertoires in cytomegalovirus infection. TCRdb reprocessed the reads with MiXCR, giving one entry per CDR3 protein. Seen here are approximately 300,000 distinct CDR3 sequences, around 29% observed once, and the top ten hold 15% to 20%. Their antigens remain unidentified. Here the sequenced sample was cultured PBMCs, taken from culture after CMV antigen stimulation. The receptors stem from a human donor in good health (CMV status not recorded). Some clones in this sample may be carry-over from other donors' samples.

This chain connects TRBV19 to TRBJ2-1; no definite D call. Trimming took off 0 bases at V and 2 bases at J, with 8 bases between the two ends. The length of the CDR3 is 15 residues. Germline CDR1 reads LNHDA; CDR2 reads SQIVND (reference sequence). The CDR3 region has the DNA TGTGCCAGTAGTATAGAATTGACTCCCTACAATGAGCAGTTCTTC. It yields the protein CASSIELTPYNEQFF.

V is TRBV6-1 and J is TRBJ1-1, with no clear D. V was trimmed by 0 bases and J by 2 bases, leaving 4 bases between them. The germline V gene has CDR1 MNHNS and CDR2 SASEGT. The CDR3 is made up of 13 amino acids. In DNA, the CDR3 is TGTGCCAGCAGTGAAGCGTACAACACTGAAGCTTTCTTT. Protein: CASSEAYNTEAFF.

CDR3 in DNA: TGTGCCAGCAGCCAACAGGGGGCAGGTTCACCCCTCCACTTT. Its protein is CASSQQGAGSPLHF. The V call is TRBV7-3, the J call TRBJ1-6; TRBD1 agrees at 9 bases. The CDR3 loop spans 14 amino acids. V trimming: 5 bases; J trimming: 9 bases; junction bases outside the gene matches: 5. Germline V gene lookup returns CDR1 SGHTA and CDR2 FQGTGA.

The chain combines TRBV2 with TRBJ2-7, with no clear D. Looked up from germline, CDR1 is SNHLY and CDR2 is FYNNEI. The CDR3 length is 10 residues. Between the trimmed V and J ends, which lost 4 bases and 5 bases, there was a span of 3 bases. Written as DNA, the CDR3 is TGTGCCAGCAGTGGGGACGAGCAGTACTTC. The encoded protein is CASSGDEQYF.

The chain recombines TRBV7-3 with TRBJ1-1; perhaps TRBD1 as D (5 bases). This CDR3 has 14 residues. Trimming pared 4 bases from V and 7 bases from J, leaving 16 bases between. Looked up from germline, CDR1 is SGHTA and CDR2 is FQGTGA. The CDR3 region is CASSSSLGQVEAFF. As DNA, the CDR3 is TGTGCCAGCAGCTCGAGCCTGGGGCAAGTTGAAGCTTTCTTT.

This chain joins TRBV27 and TRBJ2-5; TRBD1 matches at 8 bases. Germline V gene sequence: CDR1 MNHEY, CDR2 SMNVEV (reference sequence). The junction had 13 bases not matched to a gene; V was cut back by 4 bases and J by 6 bases. This CDR3 is 16 amino acids long. The CDR3 spells CASSSRRTGGVKTQYF. CDR3 sequence (DNA): TGTGCCAGCAGTTCCCGTAGAACAGGGGGTGTAAAGACCCAGTACTTC.

V gene TRBV4-2 combines with J gene TRBJ2-3; 10 bases align to TRBD2. V lost 0 bases, J lost 0 bases, and 0 bases stayed unmatched. The length of the CDR3 is 16 residues. The germline gives CDR1 LGHNA, CDR2 YNFKEQ. Here the CDR3 DNA reads TGTGCCAGCAGCCAAGAACTAGCGGGGAGCACAGATACGCAGTATTTT. This codes for CASSQELAGSTDTQYF.

The rearrangement links TRBV30 to TRBJ1-1, with 8 bases aligning to TRBD1. This CDR3 contains 14 residues. Germline trimming cut 8 bases from V and 3 bases from J; bases unmatched to any gene: 11. Germline V CDR1 and CDR2: GTSNPN, SVGIG (reference sequence). Here the CDR3 DNA reads TGTGCCGGATGGACAGGGTACGGTTACACTGAAGCTTTCTTT. It encodes CAGWTGYGYTEAFF. The entire variable domain, with the rest obtained from reference TRBV30 and TRBJ1-1, is as follows: SQTIHQWPATLVQPVGSPLSLECTVEGTSNPNLYWYRQAAGRGLQLLFYSVGIGQISSEVPQNLSASRPQDRQFILSSKKLLLSDSGFYLCAGWTGYGYTEAFFGQGTRLTVV.

The chain has TRBV20-1 and TRBJ1-5, with a weak D call TRBD1 (6 bases). The CDR3 length is 15 residues. Germline values: CDR1 DFQATT, CDR2 SNEGSKA (reference sequence). Trimming cost V 2 bases and J 0 bases, with 11 bases left between them. The CDR3 DNA reads as TGCAGTGCTAGATCGACAGGAACTAGCAATCAGCCCCAGCATTTT. It codes for CSARSTGTSNQPQHF.

This chain connects TRBV12-3 or TRBV12-4 to TRBJ1-5, with 7 bases lining up with TRBD1. The CDR3 is 14 amino acids. J lost 6 bases, V lost 8 bases, and 10 bases had no gene match. As DNA, the CDR3 is TGTGCCAGCGGAACGGGGCAGGGGGGTCAGCCCCAGCATTTT. Residues: CASGTGQGGQPQHF.

This clonotype is medium-sized. The DNA for the CDR3 is TGTGCCAGCAGCTTAGGCAGGGAAAACACCATATATTTT. This gives the protein CASSLGRENTIYF. The chain employs TRBV11-2 and TRBJ1-3, with D possibly being TRBD1 (5 bases). The CDR3 spans 13 residues. Germline V gene sequence: CDR1 SGHAT, CDR2 FQNNGV. V was trimmed by 1 base and J by 6 bases, leaving 7 bases between them.

The chain recombines TRBV4-1 with TRBJ1-5; D not resolved. This CDR3 has 17 amino acids. Germline CDR1 is MGHRA and CDR2 is YSYEKL. Trimming took off 0 bases at V and 0 bases at J, with 12 bases between the two ends. CDR3 DNA sequence: TGCGCCAGCAGCCAAGAAGCCAGAGTCGATAGCAATCAGCCCCAGCATTTT. Translating it yields CASSQEARVDSNQPQHF.

This clonotype was seen many times. The chain uses TRBV7-6 and TRBJ2-7, with D perhaps matching TRBD1 (6 bases). With 1 base removed from V and 7 bases from J, the gap between germline ends came to 14 bases. From germline, CDR1 is SGHVS and CDR2 FNYEAQ. The CDR3 covers 14 residues. The CDR3 loop reads CASSLGGRSGEQYF. CDR3 nucleotide sequence: TGTGCCAGCAGCTTAGGGGGGCGGTCGGGGGAGCAGTACTTC.

This chain links TRBV27 with TRBJ2-7; D gene uncertain. CDR3 size: 13 residues. V was cut by 5 bases and J by 6 bases, with 14 bases left in between. Germline V gene sequence: CDR1 MNHEY, CDR2 SMNVEV (reference sequence). Here the CDR3 DNA reads TGTGCCAGCAGTCTGACATCGGCTGGCGAGCAGTACTTC. Its protein is CASSLTSAGEQYF.